This paragraph covers one T cell receptor (beta chain) sequence. What it binds is not known. This record comes from a study of beta chain features in type 1 diabetes. The CDR3 contains 14 residues. Study observations and caveats: Significant though moderate, a shortening of TCRB CDR3s appeared in all four CD4+ subsets of Type 1 diabetes patients.

Expressed TCRB transcripts were sequenced, since all the RNA that had been isolated was reverse transcribed. The assay was immunoSEQ multiplex PCR, and TCRdb's table has in-frame clones only and misses some. In the table there are some 190,000 clones, approximately 8% of which are singletons. The specimen sequenced was central memory CD4+ T cells from blood. The sequence was obtained from a man between 18 and 35 years old with type 1 diabetes. The chain has TRBV7-5 and TRBJ2-7; the D segment call TRBD2 is taken from the table without a DNA check. TRBV7-5 is designated a pseudogene. CDR3 sequence: CVRTLKLESYEQYF. The CDR3 DNA sequence: TGTGTCAGAACCCTAAAGTTAGAATCCTACGAGCAGTACTTC.